These 10 T cell receptor beta chains originate from one sample sequenced in a study of CXCR3-negative and CXCR3-positive naive CD8 T cells. UMI-tagged TRB cDNA libraries were built via 5' RACE. From the 5' RACE reads, TCRdb lists one entry per CDR3 protein and no DNA. This sample's clone table lists tens of thousands of distinct CDR3 sequences. Sequencing used naive CXCR3- CD8+ T cells from blood. Subset here: CD45RO-CCR7+CD27+CD95- naive CD8+ T cells lacking CXCR3 (TNR3-). These receptors came from a human donor in good health. Some clones in this sample may be carry-over from other donors' samples.

The rearrangement links TRBV18 to TRBJ1-5; TCRdb designates TRBD1, a call that cannot be tested without DNA. The CDR3 has 15 residues. Germline CDR1 reads KGHSH; CDR2 reads LQKENI. The CDR3 loop reads CASSPRTGNNQPQHF.

J is TRBJ2-3 and V is TRBV6-2 or TRBV6-3; TCRdb names TRBD2, which stays unverified in the absence of DNA. Looked up from germline, CDR1 is MNHEY and CDR2 is SVGEGT. The CDR3 has 14 residues. The CDR3 loop reads CASSYTSGPDTQYF.

The chain joins TRBV28 to TRBJ1-5; checking the TCRdb D call of TRBD1 is not possible without DNA. Germline V gene sequence: CDR1 MDHEN, CDR2 SYDVKM. The CDR3 extends over 15 amino acids. CDR3 sequence reads: CASSFPGYSNQPQHF.

This chain joins TRBV9 and TRBJ2-1; checking the TCRdb D call of TRBD1 is not possible without DNA. Germline CDR1 and CDR2: SGDLS and YYNGEE. CDR3 length: 17 amino acids. CDR3 sequence reads: CASSVGSTQGVYNEQFF.

Here the CDR3 reads CASSGLGLDNTGELFF. This chain connects TRBV5-6 to TRBJ2-2; checking the TCRdb D call of TRBD2 is not possible without DNA. This CDR3 region has 16 residues. Germline loops: CDR1 SGHDT, CDR2 YYEEEE.

The chain couples TRBV30 to TRBJ2-7; TCRdb calls TRBD1, which cannot be checked without DNA. CDR1 GTSNPN and CDR2 SVGIG come from the germline V gene (reference sequence). The CDR3 sequence is 12 residues long. The CDR3 reads CAWMGQTYEQYF.

V gene TRBV28 combines with J gene TRBJ1-1. Germline CDR1 and CDR2: MDHEN and SYDVKM. The CDR3 has 13 residues. The CDR3: CASSFGLNTEAFF.

This sequence joins TRBV15 and TRBJ1-1. The CDR3 runs to 14 residues. Germline V gene lookup returns CDR1 LNHNV and CDR2 YYDKDF (reference sequence). CDR3 sequence reads: CATSRGGVNTEAFF.

The CDR3 reads CASSLIRSGQPQHF. The V and J genes are TRBV28 and TRBJ1-5. Per the germline V gene, CDR1 is MDHEN and CDR2 is SYDVKM. This CDR3 comprises 14 residues.

The chain is built from TRBV5-1 and TRBJ2-7. Germline V CDR1 and CDR2: SGHRS, YFSETQ. The CDR3 has 12 amino acids. The CDR3 region is CASSSHPYEQYF.